Sequencing of this T cell receptor beta chain was carried out in a study of identical twins. Study results and limitations: Analyses based on zero insertions could be partly confounded by invariant MAIT and iNKT cells. Beta out-of-frame sequences showed weaker excess twin sharing. These conclusions were based on statistical analysis (cross-sectional, not following the same donors).

Template switching, a step in the protocol, added a universal primer site, and cDNA carried unique molecular identifiers. MiXCR, applied by TCRdb to the 5' RACE reads, yields one record per CDR3 protein. The sample lists 750,000 to 950,000 distinct CDR3 sequences, approximately 13% occurring once. The CDR3 runs 17 residues. From germline, CDR1 is SGHVS and CDR2 FNYEAQ. V was trimmed by 3 bases and J by 0 bases, leaving 15 bases between them. This clonotype showed up just a few times. The antigen is unknown. This sample also belongs to another study, concerning yellow fever vaccine responses in identical twins.

The chain links TRBV7-6 to TRBJ2-1; tentatively, D is TRBD2 (5 bases). The source is a young woman in good health. Sequences were obtained from PBMCs. The CDR3 DNA is TGTGCCAGCAGCTTGGGTGGGCGGGCCATCTCCTACAATGAGCAGTTCTTC. Translation: CASSLGGRAISYNEQFF.